This paragraph reports one T cell receptor beta chain. Its antigen remains unidentified. Primers for the PCR totalled 60 Vbeta and 13 Jbeta. Assay: immunoSEQ multiplex PCR; the TCRdb copy retains only in-frame clones and omits some. The sample lists 170,000 or so clones; roughly 77% were seen once. The data were taken from a study of cytomegalovirus exposure and HLA in healthy donors. Whole-study findings and limits: Cytomegalovirus-associated status was assigned to 164 TCR beta chains.

Germline loops: CDR1 SGHTA, CDR2 FQGNSA. Trimming cost V 5 bases and J 1 base, with 10 bases left between them. CDR3 length: 14 amino acids. The sequence derives from a woman aged 50 to 65 in good health and CMV-seropositive. Sequencing was performed on PBMCs. The rearrangement joins TRBV7-2 to TRBJ2-3; the D is unclear. The CDR3 is CASSPTSGTDTQYF. In DNA, the CDR3 is TGTGCCAGCAGCCCAACGTCGGGCACAGATACGCAGTATTTT.